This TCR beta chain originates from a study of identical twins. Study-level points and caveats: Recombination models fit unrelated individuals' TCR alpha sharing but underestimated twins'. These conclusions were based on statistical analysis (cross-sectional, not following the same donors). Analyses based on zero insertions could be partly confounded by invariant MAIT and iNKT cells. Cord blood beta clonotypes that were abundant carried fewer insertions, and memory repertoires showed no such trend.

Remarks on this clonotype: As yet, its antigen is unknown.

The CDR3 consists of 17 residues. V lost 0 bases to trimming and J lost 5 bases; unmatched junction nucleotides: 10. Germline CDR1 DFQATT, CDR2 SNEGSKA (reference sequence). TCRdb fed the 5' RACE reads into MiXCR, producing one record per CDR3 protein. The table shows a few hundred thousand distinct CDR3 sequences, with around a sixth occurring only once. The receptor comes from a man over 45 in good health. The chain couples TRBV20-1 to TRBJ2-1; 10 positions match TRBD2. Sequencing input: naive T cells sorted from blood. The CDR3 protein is CSARDMRPSGSHNEQFF. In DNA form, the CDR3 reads TGCAGTGCTAGAGATATGAGGCCTAGCGGGAGCCACAATGAGCAGTTCTTC.